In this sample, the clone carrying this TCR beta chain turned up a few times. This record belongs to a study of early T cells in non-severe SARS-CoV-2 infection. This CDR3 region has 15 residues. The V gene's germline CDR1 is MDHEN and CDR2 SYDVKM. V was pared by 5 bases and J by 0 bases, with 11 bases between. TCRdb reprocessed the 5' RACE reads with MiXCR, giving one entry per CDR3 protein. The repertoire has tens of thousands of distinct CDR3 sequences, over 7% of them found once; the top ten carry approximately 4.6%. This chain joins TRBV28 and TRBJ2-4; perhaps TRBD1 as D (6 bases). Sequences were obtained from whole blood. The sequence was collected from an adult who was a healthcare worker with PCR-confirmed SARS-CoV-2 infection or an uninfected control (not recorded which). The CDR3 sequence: CASSLGQLAKNIQYF. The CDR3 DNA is TGTGCCAGCAGTCTCGGACAGCTAGCCAAAAACATTCAGTACTTC.